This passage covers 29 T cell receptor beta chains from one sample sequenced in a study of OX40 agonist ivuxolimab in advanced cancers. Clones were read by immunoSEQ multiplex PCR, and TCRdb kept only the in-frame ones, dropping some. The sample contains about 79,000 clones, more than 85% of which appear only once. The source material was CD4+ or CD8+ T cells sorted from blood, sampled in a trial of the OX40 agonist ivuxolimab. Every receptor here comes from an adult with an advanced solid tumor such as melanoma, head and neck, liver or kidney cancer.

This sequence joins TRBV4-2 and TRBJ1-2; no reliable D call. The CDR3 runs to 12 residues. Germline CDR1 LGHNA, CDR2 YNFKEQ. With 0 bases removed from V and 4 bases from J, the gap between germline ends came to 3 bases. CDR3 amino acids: CASSQDLYGYTF. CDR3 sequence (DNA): TGTGCCAGCAGCCAAGACCTCTATGGCTACACCTTC.

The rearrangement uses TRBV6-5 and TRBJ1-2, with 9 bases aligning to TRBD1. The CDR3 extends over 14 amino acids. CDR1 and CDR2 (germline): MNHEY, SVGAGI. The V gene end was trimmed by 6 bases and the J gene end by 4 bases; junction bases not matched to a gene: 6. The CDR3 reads CASSPGTGSYGYTF. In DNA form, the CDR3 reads TGTGCCAGCAGCCCTGGGACAGGGAGCTATGGCTACACCTTC.

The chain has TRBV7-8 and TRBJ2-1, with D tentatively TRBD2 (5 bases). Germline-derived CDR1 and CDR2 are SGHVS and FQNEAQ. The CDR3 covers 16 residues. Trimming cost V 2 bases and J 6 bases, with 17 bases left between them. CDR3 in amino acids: CASSLRPGLEFNEQFF. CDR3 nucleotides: TGTGCCAGCAGCTTACGCCCGGGGTTGGAGTTCAATGAGCAGTTCTTC.

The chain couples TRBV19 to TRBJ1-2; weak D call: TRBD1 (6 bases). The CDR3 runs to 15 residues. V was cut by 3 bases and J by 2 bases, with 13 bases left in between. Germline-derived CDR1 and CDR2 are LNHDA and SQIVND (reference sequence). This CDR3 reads CASSIGWTVNYGYTF. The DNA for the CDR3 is TGTGCCAGTAGTATTGGATGGACAGTCAACTATGGCTACACCTTC.

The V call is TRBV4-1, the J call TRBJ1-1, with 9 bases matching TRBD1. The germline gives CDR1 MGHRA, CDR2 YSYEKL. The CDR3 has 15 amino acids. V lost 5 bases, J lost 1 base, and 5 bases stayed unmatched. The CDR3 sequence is CASSRQGDPNTEAFF. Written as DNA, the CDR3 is TGCGCCAGCAGCAGACAGGGGGACCCGAACACTGAAGCTTTCTTT.

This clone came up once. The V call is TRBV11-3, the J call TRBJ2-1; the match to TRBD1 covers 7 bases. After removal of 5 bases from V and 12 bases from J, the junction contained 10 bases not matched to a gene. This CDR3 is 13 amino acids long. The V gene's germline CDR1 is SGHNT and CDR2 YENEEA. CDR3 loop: CASSRSRQGSQFF. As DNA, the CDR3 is TGTGCCAGCAGCCGTTCGCGACAGGGATCGCAGTTCTTC.

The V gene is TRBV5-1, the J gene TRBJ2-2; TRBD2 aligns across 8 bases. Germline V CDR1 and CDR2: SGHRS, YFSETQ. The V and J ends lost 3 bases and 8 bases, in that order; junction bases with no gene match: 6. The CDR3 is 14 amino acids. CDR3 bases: TGCGCCAGCAGCTCAGGACTAGCAGGTGGGGAGCTGTTTTTT. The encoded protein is CASSSGLAGGELFF.

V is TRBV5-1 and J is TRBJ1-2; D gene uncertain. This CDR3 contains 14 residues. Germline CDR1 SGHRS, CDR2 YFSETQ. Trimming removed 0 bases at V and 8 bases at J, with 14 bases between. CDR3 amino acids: CASSLAEVRSGYTF. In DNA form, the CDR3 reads TGCGCCAGCAGCTTGGCCGAGGTGCGGAGCGGCTACACCTTC.

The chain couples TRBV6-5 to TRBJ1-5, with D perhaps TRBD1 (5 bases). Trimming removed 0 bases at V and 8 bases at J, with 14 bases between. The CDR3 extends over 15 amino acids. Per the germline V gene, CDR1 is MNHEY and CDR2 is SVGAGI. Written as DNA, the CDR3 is TGTGCCAGCAGTTACTCCGGGACTCCTGACGAGCCCCAGCATTTT. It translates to CASSYSGTPDEPQHF.

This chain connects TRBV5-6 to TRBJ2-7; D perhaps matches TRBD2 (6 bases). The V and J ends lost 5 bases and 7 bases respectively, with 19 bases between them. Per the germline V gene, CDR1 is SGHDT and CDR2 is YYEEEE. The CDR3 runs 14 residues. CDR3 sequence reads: CASSMPGLPREQYF. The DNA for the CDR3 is TGTGCCAGCAGTATGCCGGGACTGCCTCGAGAGCAGTACTTC.

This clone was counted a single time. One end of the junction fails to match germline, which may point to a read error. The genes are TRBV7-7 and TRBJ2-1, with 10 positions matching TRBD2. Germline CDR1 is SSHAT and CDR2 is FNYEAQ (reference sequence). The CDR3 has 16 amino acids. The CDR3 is CASSLGPTSGINEQFF. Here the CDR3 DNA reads TGTGCTAGCAGCTTAGGGCCCACTAGCGGGATCAATGAGCAGTTCTTC.

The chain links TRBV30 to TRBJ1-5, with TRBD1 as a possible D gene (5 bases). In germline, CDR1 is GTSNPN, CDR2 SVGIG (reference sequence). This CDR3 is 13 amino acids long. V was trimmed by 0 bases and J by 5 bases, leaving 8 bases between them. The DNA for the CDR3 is TGTGCCTGGAGTGTCGGACAAGATCAGCCCCAGCATTTT. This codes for CAWSVGQDQPQHF.

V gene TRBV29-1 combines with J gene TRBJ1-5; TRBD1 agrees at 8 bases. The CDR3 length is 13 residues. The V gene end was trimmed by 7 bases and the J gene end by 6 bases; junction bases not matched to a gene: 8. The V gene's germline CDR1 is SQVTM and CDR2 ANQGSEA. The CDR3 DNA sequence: TGCAGCGGTTCGACAGGGGTTAGTCAGCCCCAGCATTTT. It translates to CSGSTGVSQPQHF.

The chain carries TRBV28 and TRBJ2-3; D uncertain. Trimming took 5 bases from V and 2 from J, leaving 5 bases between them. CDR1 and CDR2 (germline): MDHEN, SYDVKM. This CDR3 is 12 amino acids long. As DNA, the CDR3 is TGTGCCAGCAGTCCAATCACAGATACGCAGTATTTT. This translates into CASSPITDTQYF. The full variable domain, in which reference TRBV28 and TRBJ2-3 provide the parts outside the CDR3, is DVKVTQSSRYLVKRTGEKVFLECVQDMDHENMFWYRQDPGLGLRLIYFSYDVKMKEKGDIPEGYSVSREKKERFSLILESASTNQTSMYLCASSPITDTQYFGPGTRLTVL.

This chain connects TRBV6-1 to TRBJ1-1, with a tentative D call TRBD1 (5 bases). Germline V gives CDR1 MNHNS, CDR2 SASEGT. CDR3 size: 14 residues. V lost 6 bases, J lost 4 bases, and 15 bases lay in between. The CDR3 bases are TGTGCCAGCAGGCAGGGCTTGCGAAGCACTGAAGCTTTCTTT. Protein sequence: CASRQGLRSTEAFF.

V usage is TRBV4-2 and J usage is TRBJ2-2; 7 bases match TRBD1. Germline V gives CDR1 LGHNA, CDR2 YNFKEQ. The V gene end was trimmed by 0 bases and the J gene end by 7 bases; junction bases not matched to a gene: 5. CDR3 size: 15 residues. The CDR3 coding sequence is TGTGCCAGCAGCCAAGATATCCAGGGGGTCGGGGAGCTGTTTTTT. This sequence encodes CASSQDIQGVGELFF.

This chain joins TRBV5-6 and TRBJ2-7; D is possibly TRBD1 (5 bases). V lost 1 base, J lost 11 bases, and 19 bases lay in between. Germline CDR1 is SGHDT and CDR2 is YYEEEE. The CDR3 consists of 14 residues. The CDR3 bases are TGTGCCAGCAGCTTGCTCCGACAAGGGGCCTGGGAGTACTTC. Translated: CASSLLRQGAWEYF.

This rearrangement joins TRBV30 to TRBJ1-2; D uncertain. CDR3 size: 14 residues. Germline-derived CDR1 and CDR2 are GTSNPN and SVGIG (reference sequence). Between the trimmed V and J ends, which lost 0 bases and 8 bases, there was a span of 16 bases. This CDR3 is CAWSVKVRSLGYTF. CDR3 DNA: TGTGCCTGGAGTGTAAAGGTCCGATCCCTGGGCTACACCTTC.

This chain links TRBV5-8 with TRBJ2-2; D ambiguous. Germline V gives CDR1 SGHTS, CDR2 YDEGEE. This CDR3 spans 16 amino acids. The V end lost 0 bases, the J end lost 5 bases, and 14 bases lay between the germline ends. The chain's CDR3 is CASSLALNLMTGELFF. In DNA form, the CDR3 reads TGTGCCAGCAGCTTGGCCTTAAACCTCATGACCGGGGAGCTGTTTTTT.

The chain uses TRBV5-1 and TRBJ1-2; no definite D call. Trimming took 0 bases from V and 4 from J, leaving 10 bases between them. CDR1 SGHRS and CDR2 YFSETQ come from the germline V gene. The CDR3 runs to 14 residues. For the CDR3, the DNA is TGCGCCAGCAGCTTGGAATTACTCGGCTATGGCTACACCTTC. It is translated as CASSLELLGYGYTF. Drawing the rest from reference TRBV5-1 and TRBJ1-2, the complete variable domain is KAGVTQTPRYLIKTRGQQVTLSCSPISGHRSVSWYQQTPGQGLQFLFEYFSETQRNKGNFPGRFSGRQFSNSRSEMNVSTLELGDSALYLCASSLELLGYGYTFGSGTRLTVV.

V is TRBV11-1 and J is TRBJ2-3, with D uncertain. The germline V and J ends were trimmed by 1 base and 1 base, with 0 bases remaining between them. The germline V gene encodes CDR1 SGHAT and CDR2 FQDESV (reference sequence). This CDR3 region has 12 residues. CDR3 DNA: TGTGCCAGCAGCTTAGGCACAGATACGCAGTATTTT. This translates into CASSLGTDTQYF.

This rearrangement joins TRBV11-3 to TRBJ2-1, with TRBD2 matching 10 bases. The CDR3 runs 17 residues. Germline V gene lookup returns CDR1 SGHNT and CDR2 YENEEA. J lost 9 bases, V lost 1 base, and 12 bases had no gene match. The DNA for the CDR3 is TGTGCCAGCAGCTTAGGTATAACTAGCGGGACCTTCAGTGAGCAGTTCTTC. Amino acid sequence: CASSLGITSGTFSEQFF.

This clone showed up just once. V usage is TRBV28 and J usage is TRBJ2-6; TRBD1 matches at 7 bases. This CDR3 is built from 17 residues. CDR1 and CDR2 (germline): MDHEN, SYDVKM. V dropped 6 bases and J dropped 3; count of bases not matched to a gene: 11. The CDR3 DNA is TGTGCCAGCAGGTTTCCGGGACAGATGAATGGGGCCAACGTCCTGACTTTC. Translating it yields CASRFPGQMNGANVLTF.

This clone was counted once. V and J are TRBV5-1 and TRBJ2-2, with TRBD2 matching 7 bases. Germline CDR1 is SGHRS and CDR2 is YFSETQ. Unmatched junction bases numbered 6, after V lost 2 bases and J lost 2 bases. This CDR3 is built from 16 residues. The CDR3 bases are TGCGCCAGCAGCTTATCCAGCGGGATAAACACCGGGGAGCTGTTTTTT. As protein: CASSLSSGINTGELFF.

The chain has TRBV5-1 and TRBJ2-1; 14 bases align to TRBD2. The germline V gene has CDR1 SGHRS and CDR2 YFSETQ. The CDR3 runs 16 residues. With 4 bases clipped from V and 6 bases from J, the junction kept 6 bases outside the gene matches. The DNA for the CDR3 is TGCGCCAGCAGCCCCCTCGGGACTAGCGGGAGCAATGAGCAGTTCTTC. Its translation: CASSPLGTSGSNEQFF. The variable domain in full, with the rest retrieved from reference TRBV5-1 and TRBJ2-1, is KAGVTQTPRYLIKTRGQQVTLSCSPISGHRSVSWYQQTPGQGLQFLFEYFSETQRNKGNFPGRFSGRQFSNSRSEMNVSTLELGDSALYLCASSPLGTSGSNEQFFGPGTRLTVL.

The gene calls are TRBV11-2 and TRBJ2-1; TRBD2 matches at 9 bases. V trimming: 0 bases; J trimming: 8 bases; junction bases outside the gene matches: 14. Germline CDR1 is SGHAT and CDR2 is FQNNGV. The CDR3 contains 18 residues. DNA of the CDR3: TGTGCCAGCAGCTTAGATCCCAGGGGGACTAGCCGTTTTCATGAGCAGTTCTTC. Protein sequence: CASSLDPRGTSRFHEQFF.

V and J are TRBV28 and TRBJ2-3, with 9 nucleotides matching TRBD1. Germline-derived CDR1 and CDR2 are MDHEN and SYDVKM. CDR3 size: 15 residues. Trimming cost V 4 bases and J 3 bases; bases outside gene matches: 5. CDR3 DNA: TGTGCCAGCAGTTCCCGGGACAGGGCAACAGATACGCAGTATTTT. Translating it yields CASSSRDRATDTQYF.

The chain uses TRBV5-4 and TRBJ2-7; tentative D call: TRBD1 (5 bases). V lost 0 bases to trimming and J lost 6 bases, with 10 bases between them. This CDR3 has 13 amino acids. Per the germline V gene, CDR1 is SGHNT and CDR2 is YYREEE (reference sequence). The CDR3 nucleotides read TGTGCCAGCAGCTTGGGCAGGGTTAGCGAGCAGTACTTC. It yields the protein CASSLGRVSEQYF.

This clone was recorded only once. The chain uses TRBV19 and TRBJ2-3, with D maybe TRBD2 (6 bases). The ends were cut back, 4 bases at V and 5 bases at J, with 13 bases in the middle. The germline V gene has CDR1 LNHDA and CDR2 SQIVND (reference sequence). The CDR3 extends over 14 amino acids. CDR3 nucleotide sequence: TGTGCCAGTAGTAAGACTAGTTTGCAAGATACGCAGTATTTT. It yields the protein CASSKTSLQDTQYF. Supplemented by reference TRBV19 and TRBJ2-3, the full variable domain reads DGGITQSPKYLFRKEGQNVTLSCEQNLNHDAMYWYRQDPGQGLRLIYYSQIVNDFQKGDIAEGYSVSREKKESFPLTVTSAQKNPTAFYLCASSKTSLQDTQYFGPGTRLTVL.